Shown below are 20 T cell receptor beta chains from a single sample sequenced in a study of CD8 T cells in Susac syndrome. The authors reverse transcribed about 0.5 to 1 ug RNA with random hexamers. TCRdb itself ran the immunoSEQ multiplex PCR reads through MiXCR, one entry per CDR3 protein. The sample has more than 110,000 distinct CDR3 sequences, 94% seen once. The sample comprised CD8+ T cells from PBMCs. The receptors shown here come from a human donor in good health.

The CDR3 loop is CASSHRTPLTLDNYGYTF. CDR3 DNA sequence: TGCGCCAGCAGTCACCGGACACCGTTAACCCTGGATAACTATGGCTACACCTTC. The rearrangement uses TRBV23-1 and TRBJ1-2; possible D gene TRBD1, 5 bases. TRBV23-1 is an ORF; its function is uncertain. The CDR3 covers 18 residues. V gave up 3 bases and J gave up 1 base, with 21 bases separating them.

The chain uses TRBV4-2 and TRBJ2-7; no definite D call. Germline V lookup: CDR1 LGHNA, CDR2 YNFKEQ. This CDR3 is 14 amino acids long. The V and J ends lost 1 base and 0 bases respectively, with 7 bases between them. The CDR3, as DNA: TGTGCCAGCAGCCAAGTCAAGAGCTCCTACGAGCAGTACTTC. Its translation: CASSQVKSSYEQYF.

The V and J genes are TRBV12-3 or TRBV12-4 and TRBJ2-3; possibly TRBD2 for D (6 bases). V dropped 6 bases and J dropped 2 bases, with 9 bases sitting between them. This CDR3 comprises 13 residues. In DNA form, the CDR3 reads TGTGCCAGCAGACCGGGACTCACAGATACGCAGTATTTT. This gives the protein CASRPGLTDTQYF.

This chain joins TRBV7-9 and TRBJ2-7; D gene ambiguous. Trimming stripped 1 base from V and 0 bases from J, with 7 bases between. The CDR3 extends over 14 amino acids. CDR1 is SEHNR and CDR2 is FQNEAQ in the germline V gene (reference sequence). The CDR3 DNA is TGTGCCAGCAGCTTAGATCGGGTCTCCTACGAGCAGTACTTC. As protein: CASSLDRVSYEQYF.

The chain carries TRBV13 and TRBJ2-1; 9 bases map to TRBD2. CDR3 length: 17 residues. The V segment lost 5 bases and the J segment 6 bases; nucleotides outside the gene matches: 14. In germline, CDR1 is PRHDT, CDR2 FYEKMQ (reference sequence). CDR3 nucleotide sequence: TGTGCCAGCAGCAACCCGGGACTAGCCGGATTTGGCAATGAGCAGTTCTTC. It specifies CASSNPGLAGFGNEQFF. Supplemented by reference TRBV13 and TRBJ2-1, the full variable domain reads AAGVIQSPRHLIKEKRETATLKCYPIPRHDTVYWYQQGPGQDPQFLISFYEKMQSDKGSIPDRFSAQQFSDYHSELNMSSLELGDSALYFCASSNPGLAGFGNEQFFGPGTRLTVL.

The genes are TRBV5-6 and TRBJ1-3, with D uncertain. The germline V gene has CDR1 SGHDT and CDR2 YYEEEE. Trimming pared 0 bases from V and 3 bases from J, leaving 4 bases between. The CDR3 consists of 13 residues. CDR3 protein: CASSLDSGNTIYF. The CDR3 bases are TGTGCCAGCAGCTTGGACAGTGGAAACACCATATATTTT. The variable domain in full, completed from reference TRBV5-6 and TRBJ1-3, reads DAGVTQSPTHLIKTRGQQVTLRCSPKSGHDTVSWYQQALGQGPQFIFQYYEEEERQRGNFPDRFSGHQFPNYSSELNVNALLLGDSALYLCASSLDSGNTIYFGEGSWLTVV.

The CDR3 DNA is TGTGCCTGGAGTTGGCGCGGGGGTGGACATGAGCAGTTCTTC. It codes for CAWSWRGGGHEQFF. This chain uses TRBV30 with TRBJ2-1; TRBD2 matches 7 bases. There are 14 residues in the CDR3. The germline gives CDR1 GTSNPN, CDR2 SVGIG (reference sequence). V lost 2 bases and J lost 8; bases outside the gene matches: 9.

The rearrangement links TRBV5-1 to TRBJ2-3, with 8 bases identical to TRBD2. CDR1 and CDR2 (germline): SGHRS, YFSETQ. With 4 bases clipped from V and 4 bases from J, the junction kept 5 bases outside the gene matches. This CDR3 has 14 residues. Here the CDR3 DNA reads TGCGCCAGCAGCGGGAATAGCGGGGCAGATACGCAGTATTTT. Amino acids: CASSGNSGADTQYF.

The chain uses TRBV29-1 and TRBJ1-1; D unresolved. CDR3 size: 12 residues. Germline loops: CDR1 SQVTM, CDR2 ANQGSEA. V was trimmed by 4 bases and J by 7 bases, leaving 13 bases between them. The CDR3: CSVVESGSEAFF. In nucleotides, the CDR3 is TGCAGCGTTGTTGAGTCAGGTAGTGAAGCTTTCTTT.

V and J are TRBV13 and TRBJ2-1; no reliable D call. The CDR3 sequence is 13 residues long. The V end was cut by 3 bases, the J end by 5 bases, with 8 bases between. CDR1 is PRHDT and CDR2 is FYEKMQ in the germline V gene (reference sequence). The CDR3 DNA follows: TGTGCCAGCAGCTTTGCCAGTCACAATGAGCAGTTCTTC. Translated: CASSFASHNEQFF. Full variable domain (outside the CDR3, taken from reference TRBV13 and TRBJ2-1): AAGVIQSPRHLIKEKRETATLKCYPIPRHDTVYWYQQGPGQDPQFLISFYEKMQSDKGSIPDRFSAQQFSDYHSELNMSSLELGDSALYFCASSFASHNEQFFGPGTRLTVL.

The chain employs TRBV4-1 and TRBJ2-2, with 15 nucleotides matching TRBD2. J was trimmed by 6 bases and V by 4 bases; bases with no gene match: 3. CDR1 is MGHRA, CDR2 YSYEKL, per germline. The CDR3 sequence is 16 residues long. CDR3 sequence reads: CASSLGLAGGPGELFF. CDR3 in DNA: TGCGCCAGCAGCCTGGGACTAGCGGGAGGCCCCGGGGAGCTGTTTTTT.

The chain employs TRBV2 and TRBJ2-1; D is uncertain. Germline CDR1 reads SNHLY; CDR2 reads FYNNEI. The CDR3 is 12 amino acids. V was trimmed by 7 bases and J by 2 bases, leaving 6 bases between them. For the CDR3, the DNA is TGTGCCAGCAAGGTTACCTACAATGAGCAGTTCTTC. Its translation is CASKVTYNEQFF.

This rearrangement joins TRBV4-3 to TRBJ2-2; D perhaps matches TRBD1 (5 bases). From germline, CDR1 is LGHNA and CDR2 YSLEER. With 3 bases removed from V and 5 bases from J, the gap between germline ends came to 13 bases. This CDR3 spans 15 amino acids. The DNA of the CDR3 is TGCGCCAGCAGCCAGTCGCAGGGCTGGACCGGGGAGCTGTTTTTT. Amino acid sequence: CASSQSQGWTGELFF.

This chain joins TRBV7-9 and TRBJ2-1; 10 positions agree with TRBD2. The trim removed 4 bases at V and 6 bases at J, leaving 3 bases unmatched. Germline CDR1 SEHNR, CDR2 FQNEAQ (reference sequence). There are 14 residues in the CDR3. This CDR3 reads CASSSSGRANEQFF. DNA of the CDR3: TGTGCCAGCAGCTCCAGCGGGAGGGCCAATGAGCAGTTCTTC. Combining the CDR3 with reference TRBV7-9 and TRBJ2-1 gives the whole variable domain DTGVSQNPRHKITKRGQNVTFRCDPISEHNRLYWYRQTLGQGPEFLTYFQNEAQLEKSRLLSDRFSAERPKGSFSTLEIQRTEQGDSAMYLCASSSSGRANEQFFGPGTRLTVL.

The CDR3: CSVEKGARRYNEQFF. The CDR3 DNA reads TGCAGCGTTGAAAAGGGGGCGCGGCGTTACAATGAGCAGTTCTTC. The chain is built from TRBV29-1 and TRBJ2-1; 7 nucleotides align to TRBD1. Trimming cost V 2 bases and J 4 bases; bases outside gene matches: 8. The CDR3 totals 15 residues. Germline CDR1 reads SQVTM; CDR2 reads ANQGSEA.

V gene TRBV12-3 or TRBV12-4 combines with J gene TRBJ2-7; the D gene is possibly TRBD2 (7 bases). The germline V and J ends were trimmed by 3 bases and 3 bases, with 15 bases remaining between them. The CDR3 is made up of 15 amino acids. CDR3 sequence: CASSFVAGAVYEQYF. As DNA, the CDR3 is TGTGCCAGCAGTTTTGTGGCGGGGGCTGTCTACGAGCAGTACTTC.

This clonotype was counted a single time. J is TRBJ2-1 and V is TRBV20-1; D may be TRBD1 or TRBD2 (7 bases each). The CDR3 is 15 residues long. V was clipped by 0 bases and J by 7 bases, with 16 bases between them. Germline CDR1 reads DFQATT; CDR2 reads SNEGSKA (reference sequence). Written as DNA, the CDR3 is TGCAGTGCTAGAGACCTGGGCAGGGGGGGGAATGAGCAGTTCTTC. This sequence encodes CSARDLGRGGNEQFF.

The chain couples TRBV7-9 to TRBJ2-3; the match to TRBD2 covers 7 bases. With V trimmed by 1 base and J by 0 bases, 4 bases remained unmatched. CDR3 size: 16 residues. Germline CDR1 reads SEHNR; CDR2 reads FQNEAQ (reference sequence). Here the CDR3 reads CASSLDSGASTDTQYF. The CDR3 coding sequence is TGTGCCAGCAGCTTAGACAGCGGGGCTAGCACAGATACGCAGTATTTT.

The rearrangement uses TRBV9 and TRBJ2-1; 8 bases fit TRBD1. There are 15 residues in the CDR3. CDR1 is SGDLS and CDR2 is YYNGEE in the germline V gene. The junction had 2 bases not matched to a gene; V was cut back by 3 bases and J by 0 bases. The DNA of the CDR3 is TGTGCCAGCAGCGACACAGGGGGCTCCTACAATGAGCAGTTCTTC. Translating gives CASSDTGGSYNEQFF.

The chain employs TRBV5-4 and TRBJ1-1; D ambiguous. The germline V gene has CDR1 SGHNT and CDR2 YYREEE (reference sequence). V shed 0 bases and J shed 7 bases, with 10 bases lying between them. This CDR3 is 13 amino acids long. The CDR3 protein is CASSLDDQIEAFF. DNA for the CDR3: TGTGCCAGCAGCTTGGATGATCAGATTGAAGCTTTCTTT.